This T cell receptor (beta chain) was identified in a study of cytomegalovirus exposure and HLA in healthy donors. Looking at the study overall: Within the Caucasian-associated ancestry cluster were roughly 82% of the approximately 390 genotyped donors.

V dropped 4 bases and J dropped 4 bases, with 19 bases sitting between them. The CDR3 extends over 16 amino acids. From germline, CDR1 is SGHDT and CDR2 YYEEEE. This clone showed up just once. Its antigen is as yet unknown. The study ran its PCR with 60 Vbeta and 13 Jbeta primers. Only in-frame clones appear in the TCRdb table, and some are missing; sequencing was by immunoSEQ multiplex PCR. The sample includes 85,000 to 100,000 clones, 80% to 90% of them seen just once. Findings and limits, study-wide: Later on, an analysis showed TCR association rates differing by HLA locus, with DRB1 the most and HLA-C the fewest. The study reported that TCR beta sequences accurately predicted HLA-A and HLA-B alleles in most subjects. A later analysis linked a missense DCLRE1C variant to TCR beta V- and J-gene trimming.

The chain employs TRBV5-6 and TRBJ2-3; a possible D gene is TRBD2 (6 bases). The receptor was derived from a woman under 30 in good health and CMV-seropositive. The sequenced sample was PBMCs. The chain's CDR3 is CASSPLEGRLADTQYF. In DNA form, the CDR3 reads TGTGCCAGCAGCCCCCTGGAGGGCAGGTTGGCAGATACGCAGTATTTT.